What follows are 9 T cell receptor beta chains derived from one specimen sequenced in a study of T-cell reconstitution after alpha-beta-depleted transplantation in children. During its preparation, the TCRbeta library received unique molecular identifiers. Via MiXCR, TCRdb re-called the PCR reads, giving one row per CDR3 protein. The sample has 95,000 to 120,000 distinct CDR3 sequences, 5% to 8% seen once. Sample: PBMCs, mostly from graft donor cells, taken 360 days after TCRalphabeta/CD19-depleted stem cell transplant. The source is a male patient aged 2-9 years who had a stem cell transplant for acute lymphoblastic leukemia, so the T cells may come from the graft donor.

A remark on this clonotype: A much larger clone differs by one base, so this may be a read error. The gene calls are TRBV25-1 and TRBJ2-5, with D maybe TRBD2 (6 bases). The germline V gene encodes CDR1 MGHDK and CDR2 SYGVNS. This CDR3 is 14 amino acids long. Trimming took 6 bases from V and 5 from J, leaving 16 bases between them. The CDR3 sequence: CASREGSGTETQYF. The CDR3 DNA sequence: TGTGCCAGCAGGGAGGGGTCAGGGACCGAGACCCAGTACTTC. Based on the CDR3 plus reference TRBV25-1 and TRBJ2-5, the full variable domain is EADIYQTPRYLVIGTGKKITLECSQTMGHDKMYWYQQDPGMELHLIHYSYGVNSTEKGDLSSESTVSRIRTEHFPLTLESARPSHTSQYLCASREGSGTETQYFGPGTRLLVL.

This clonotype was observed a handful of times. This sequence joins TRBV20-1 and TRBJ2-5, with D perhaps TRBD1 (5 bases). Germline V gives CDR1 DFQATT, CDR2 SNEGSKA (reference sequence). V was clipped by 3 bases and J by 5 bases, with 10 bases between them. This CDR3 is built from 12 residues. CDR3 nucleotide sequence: TGCAGTGCTAGTGCCAGGGCGGAGACCCAGTACTTC. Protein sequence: CSASARAETQYF.

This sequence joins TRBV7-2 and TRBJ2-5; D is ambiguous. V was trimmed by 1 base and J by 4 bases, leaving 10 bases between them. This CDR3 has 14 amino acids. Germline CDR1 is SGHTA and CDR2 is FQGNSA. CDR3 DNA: TGTGCCAGCAGCTTAGTTGGCAAGGGAGAGACCCAGTACTTC. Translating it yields CASSLVGKGETQYF.

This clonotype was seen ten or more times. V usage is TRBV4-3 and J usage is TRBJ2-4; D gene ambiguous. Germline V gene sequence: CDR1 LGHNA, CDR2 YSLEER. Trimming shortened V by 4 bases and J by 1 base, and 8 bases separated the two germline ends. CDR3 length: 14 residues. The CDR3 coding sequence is TGCGCCAGCAGCCGAGAAGTTGCCAAAAACATTCAGTACTTC. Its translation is CASSREVAKNIQYF.

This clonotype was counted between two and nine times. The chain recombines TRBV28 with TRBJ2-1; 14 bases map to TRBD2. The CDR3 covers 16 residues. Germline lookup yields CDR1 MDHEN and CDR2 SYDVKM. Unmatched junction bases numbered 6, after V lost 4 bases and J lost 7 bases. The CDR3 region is CASSYSRTSGGNEQFF. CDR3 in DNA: TGTGCCAGCAGTTACTCAAGGACTAGCGGGGGGAATGAGCAGTTCTTC.

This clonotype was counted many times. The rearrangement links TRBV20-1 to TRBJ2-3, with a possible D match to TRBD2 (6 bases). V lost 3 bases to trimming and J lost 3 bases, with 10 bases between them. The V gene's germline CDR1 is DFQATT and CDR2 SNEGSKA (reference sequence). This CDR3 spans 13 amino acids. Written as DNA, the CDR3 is TGCAGTGCTAGGGAGGGCCCTACAGATACGCAGTATTTT. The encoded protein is CSAREGPTDTQYF.

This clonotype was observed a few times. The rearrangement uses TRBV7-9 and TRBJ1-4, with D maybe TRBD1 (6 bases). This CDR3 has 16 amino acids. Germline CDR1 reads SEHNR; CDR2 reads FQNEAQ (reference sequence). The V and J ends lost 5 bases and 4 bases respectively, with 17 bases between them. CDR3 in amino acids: CASSITRGRGNEKLFF. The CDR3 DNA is TGTGCCAGCAGCATAACAAGGGGGAGGGGTAATGAAAAACTGTTTTTT. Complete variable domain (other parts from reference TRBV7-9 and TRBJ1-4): DTGVSQNPRHKITKRGQNVTFRCDPISEHNRLYWYRQTLGQGPEFLTYFQNEAQLEKSRLLSDRFSAERPKGSFSTLEIQRTEQGDSAMYLCASSITRGRGNEKLFFGSGTQLSVL.

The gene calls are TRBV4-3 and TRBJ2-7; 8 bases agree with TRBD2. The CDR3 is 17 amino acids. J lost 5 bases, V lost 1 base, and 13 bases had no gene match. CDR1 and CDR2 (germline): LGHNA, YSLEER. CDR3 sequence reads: CASSQVPEREWKNEQYF. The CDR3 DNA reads TGCGCCAGCAGCCAAGTCCCCGAGCGGGAGTGGAAGAACGAGCAGTACTTC.

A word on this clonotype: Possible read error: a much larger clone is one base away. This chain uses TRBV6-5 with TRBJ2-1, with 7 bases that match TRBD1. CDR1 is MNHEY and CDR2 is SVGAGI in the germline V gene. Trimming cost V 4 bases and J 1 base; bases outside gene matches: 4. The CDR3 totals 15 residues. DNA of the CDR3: TGTGCCAGCAGTTTAACAGGGGATTCCTACAATGAGCAGTTCTTC. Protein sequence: CASSLTGDSYNEQFF.